This TCR beta chain was recovered during a study of cytomegalovirus exposure and HLA in healthy donors. Remarks on this clone: Its antigen is unidentified.

Trimming removed 8 bases at V and 7 bases at J, with 23 bases between. From germline, CDR1 is MNHEY and CDR2 SVGAGI. The CDR3 length is 15 residues. Study results and limitations: Later findings reportedly placed an Asian-associated ancestry cluster below the 666-donor mean for N-insertions. A later analysis showed TCR association rates differing by HLA locus, peaking at DRB1 and lowest at HLA-C. While the bulk of TCR sequences proved rare, some public TCRs turned up in many donors.

A multiplex PCR was run with 60 Vbeta primers and 13 Jbeta primers. Generated by immunoSEQ multiplex PCR, the TCRdb table keeps only in-frame clones and is missing some. The table has over 80,000 clones, over 60% seen once. This sequence joins TRBV6-5 and TRBJ1-2, with D maybe TRBD1 (5 bases). This receptor was obtained from a man in his forties in good health and CMV-seronegative. Sequenced material: PBMCs. The CDR3 spells CASSLNGGVGSGYTF. The CDR3 DNA sequence: TGTGCCAGCTCCTTAAACGGGGGAGTCGGCTCTGGCTACACCTTC.